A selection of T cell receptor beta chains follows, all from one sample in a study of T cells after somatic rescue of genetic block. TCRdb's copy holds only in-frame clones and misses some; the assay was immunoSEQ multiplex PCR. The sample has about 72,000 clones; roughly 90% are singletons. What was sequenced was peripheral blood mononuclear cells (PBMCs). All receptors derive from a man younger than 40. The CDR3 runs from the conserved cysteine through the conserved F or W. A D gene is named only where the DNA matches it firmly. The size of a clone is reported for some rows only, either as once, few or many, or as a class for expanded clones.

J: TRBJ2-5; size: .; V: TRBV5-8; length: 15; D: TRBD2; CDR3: CASSLSGTSGETQYF; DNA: TGTGCCAGCAGCTTATCCGGGACTAGCGGTGAGACCCAGTACTTC
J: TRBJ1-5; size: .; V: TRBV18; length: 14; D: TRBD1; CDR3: CASSGTASNQPQHF; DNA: TGTGCCAGCTCGGGGACAGCCAGCAATCAGCCCCAGCATTTT
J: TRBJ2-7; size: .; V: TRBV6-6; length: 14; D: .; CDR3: CASSPAFPPYEQYF; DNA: TGTGCCAGCAGCCCTGCCTTTCCTCCCTACGAGCAGTACTTC
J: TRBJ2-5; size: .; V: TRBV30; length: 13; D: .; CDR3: CAWSDEAHRTQYF; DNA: TGTGCCTGGAGTGATGAAGCACATCGGACCCAGTACTTC
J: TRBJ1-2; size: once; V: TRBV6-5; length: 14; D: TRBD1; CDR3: CASSSRDRERGYTF; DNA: TGTGCCAGCAGTTCCAGGGACAGGGAACGCGGCTACACCTTC
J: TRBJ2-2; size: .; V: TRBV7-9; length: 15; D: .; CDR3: CASSEMLGITGELFF; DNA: TGTGCCAGCAGCGAGATGCTTGGGATCACCGGGGAGCTGTTTTTT
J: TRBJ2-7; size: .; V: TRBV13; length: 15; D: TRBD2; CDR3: CASSLNVRLAGEQYF; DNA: TGTGCCAGCAGCTTAAATGTTCGACTAGCTGGCGAGCAGTACTTC
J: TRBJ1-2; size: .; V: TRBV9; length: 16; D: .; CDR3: CASSEGVRASGYGYTF; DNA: TGTGCCAGCAGCGAGGGGGTGAGAGCGTCTGGCTATGGCTACACCTTC
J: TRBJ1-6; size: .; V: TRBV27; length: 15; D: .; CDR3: CASRAGTSSNSPLHF; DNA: TGTGCCAGCAGAGCCGGGACAAGTTCAAATTCACCCCTCCACTTT
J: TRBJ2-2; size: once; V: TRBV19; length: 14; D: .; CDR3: CASSAGRNTGELFF; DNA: TGTGCCAGTAGTGCCGGGAGGAACACCGGGGAGCTGTTTTTT
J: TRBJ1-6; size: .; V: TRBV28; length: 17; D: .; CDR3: CASSSLSPPLRNSPLHF; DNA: TGTGCCAGCAGTTCACTCTCCCCCCCGCTGAGGAATTCACCCCTCCACTTT
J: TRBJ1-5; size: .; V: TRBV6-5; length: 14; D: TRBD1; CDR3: CASSPGTGIQPQHF; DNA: TGTGCCAGCAGTCCCGGGACAGGGATTCAGCCCCAGCATTTT
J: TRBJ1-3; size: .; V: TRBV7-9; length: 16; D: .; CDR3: CASRSNSARSGNTIYF; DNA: TGTGCCAGCAGGAGTAACTCTGCTCGCTCTGGAAACACCATATATTTT
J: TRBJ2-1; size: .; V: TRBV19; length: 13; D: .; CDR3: CASSWAPNNEQFF; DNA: TGTGCCAGTAGTTGGGCGCCGAACAATGAGCAGTTCTTC
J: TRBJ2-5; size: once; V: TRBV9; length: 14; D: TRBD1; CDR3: CASSTGQVGETQYF; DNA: TGTGCCAGCAGCACGGGACAGGTAGGAGAGACCCAGTACTTC
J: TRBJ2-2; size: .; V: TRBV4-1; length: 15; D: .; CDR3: CASSQDWGWTGELFF; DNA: TGCGCCAGCAGCCAAGATTGGGGTTGGACCGGGGAGCTGTTTTTT
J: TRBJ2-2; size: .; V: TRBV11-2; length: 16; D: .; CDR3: CASSPGQSANTGELFF; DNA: TGTGCCAGCAGCCCCGGACAAAGCGCGAACACCGGGGAGCTGTTTTTT
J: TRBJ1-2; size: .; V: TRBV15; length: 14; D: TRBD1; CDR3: CATSMGQGGPGYTF; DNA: TGTGCCACCAGCATGGGACAGGGGGGGCCGGGCTACACCTTC
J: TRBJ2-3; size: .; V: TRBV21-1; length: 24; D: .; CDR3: CASSKKLLDPRWWLWQRCTDTQYF; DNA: TGTGCCAGCAGCAAAAAACTGCTCGACCCTAGATGGTGGCTCTGGCAGCGGTGCACAGATACGCAGTATTTT
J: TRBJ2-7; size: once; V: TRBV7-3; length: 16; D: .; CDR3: CASSLNAGGSWNEQYF; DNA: TGTGCCAGCAGCCTAAACGCCGGGGGCAGTTGGAACGAGCAGTACTTC
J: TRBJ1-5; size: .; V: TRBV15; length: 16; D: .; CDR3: CATSSNGRGLNQPQHF; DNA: TGTGCCACCAGCAGTAACGGCAGGGGCCTCAATCAGCCCCAGCATTTT
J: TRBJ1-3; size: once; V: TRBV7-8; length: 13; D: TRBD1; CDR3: CASSQGQENTIYF; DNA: TGTGCCAGCAGCCAGGGACAGGAAAACACCATATATTTT
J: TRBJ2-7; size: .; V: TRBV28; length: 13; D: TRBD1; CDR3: CASIQGAHREQYF; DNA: TGTGCCAGCATACAGGGGGCTCATCGCGAGCAGTACTTC
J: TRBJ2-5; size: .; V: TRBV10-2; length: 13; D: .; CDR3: CASRKIGDPGQYF; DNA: TGCGCCAGCAGAAAGATAGGGGATCCGGGCCAGTACTTC
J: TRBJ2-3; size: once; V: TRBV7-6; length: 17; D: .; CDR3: CASSLGGLRSGTDTQYF; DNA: TGTGCCAGCAGCTTAGGGGGACTCCGCAGCGGCACAGATACGCAGTATTTT
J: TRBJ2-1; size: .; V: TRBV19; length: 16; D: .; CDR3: CASSRTAGNTYNEQFF; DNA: TGTGCCAGTAGCCGAACGGCAGGGAATACGTACAATGAGCAGTTCTTC
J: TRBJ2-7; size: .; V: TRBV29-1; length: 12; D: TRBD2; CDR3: CSVRRDYYEQYF; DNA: TGCAGCGTCCGACGGGACTACTACGAGCAGTACTTC
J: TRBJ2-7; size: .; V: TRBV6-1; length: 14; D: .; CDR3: CASSEVGGNYEQYF; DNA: TGTGCCAGCAGTGAAGTGGGCGGGAACTACGAGCAGTACTTC
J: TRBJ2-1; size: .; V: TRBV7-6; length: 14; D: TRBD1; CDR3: CASSQGQAGDEQFF; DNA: TGTGCCAGCAGCCAAGGACAGGCGGGCGATGAGCAGTTCTTC